This TCR beta chain was observed in a study of OX40 agonist ivuxolimab in advanced cancers. The overall study: Patients were treated with ivuxolimab, an agonistic anti-OX40 (CD134) antibody. The mean age was about 61 years, ranging from about 20 to 90, with 80% to 85% of participants male.

Ten or more counts support this clone. Its target is not known. Germline lookup yields CDR1 MGHDK and CDR2 SYGVNS. V lost 6 bases and J lost 5, with 11 bases in between. The CDR3 totals 14 residues. Sequencing was performed with immunoSEQ multiplex PCR; in TCRdb, only in-frame clones are kept and a portion is missing. The table shows more than 40,000 clones, with around 82% occurring only once. General observations from the study: By week 6 at 0.1 to 3.0 mg/kg, blood CD4+ and CD8+ T cells had expanded clonally. On average, a greater number of expanded clones characterised CD8+ T cells relative to CD4+.

Specimen: CD4+ or CD8+ T cells sorted from blood, collected in a trial of the OX40 agonist ivuxolimab. This TCR came from an adult with an advanced solid tumor such as melanoma, head and neck, liver or kidney cancer. The V and J genes are TRBV25-1 and TRBJ1-6, with D possibly TRBD1 on 6 matching bases. Here the CDR3 reads CASRSRGNNSPLHF. The CDR3 coding sequence is TGTGCCAGCAGGTCCAGGGGTAATAATTCACCCCTCCACTTT. Variable domain in full (rest from reference TRBV25-1 and TRBJ1-6): EADIYQTPRYLVIGTGKKITLECSQTMGHDKMYWYQQDPGMELHLIHYSYGVNSTEKGDLSSESTVSRIRTEHFPLTLESARPSHTSQYLCASRSRGNNSPLHFGNGTRLTVT.